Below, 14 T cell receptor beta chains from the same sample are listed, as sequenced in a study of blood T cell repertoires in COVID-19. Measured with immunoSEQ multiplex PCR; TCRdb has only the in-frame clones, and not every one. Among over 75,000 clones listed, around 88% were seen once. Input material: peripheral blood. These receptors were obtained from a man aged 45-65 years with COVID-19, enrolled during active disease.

CDR3 protein: CASSPRQGRNTEAFF. In DNA form, the CDR3 reads TGCGCCAGCAGCCCCCGACAGGGGAGGAACACTGAAGCTTTCTTT. V is TRBV5-1 and J is TRBJ1-1; 8 bases fit TRBD1. The germline CDR1 and CDR2 sequences are SGHRS and YFSETQ. V lost 4 bases to trimming and J lost 1 base; unmatched junction nucleotides: 6. The CDR3 contains 15 residues. The whole variable domain, remainder taken from reference TRBV5-1 and TRBJ1-1, is KAGVTQTPRYLIKTRGQQVTLSCSPISGHRSVSWYQQTPGQGLQFLFEYFSETQRNKGNFPGRFSGRQFSNSRSEMNVSTLELGDSALYLCASSPRQGRNTEAFFGQGTRLTVV.

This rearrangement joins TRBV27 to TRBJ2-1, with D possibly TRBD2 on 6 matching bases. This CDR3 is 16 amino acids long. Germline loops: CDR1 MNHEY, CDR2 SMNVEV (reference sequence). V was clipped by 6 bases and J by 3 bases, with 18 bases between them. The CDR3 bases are TGTGCCAGCAGGGTTGATCGGGGGACTTACTACAATGAGCAGTTCTTC. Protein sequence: CASRVDRGTYYNEQFF.

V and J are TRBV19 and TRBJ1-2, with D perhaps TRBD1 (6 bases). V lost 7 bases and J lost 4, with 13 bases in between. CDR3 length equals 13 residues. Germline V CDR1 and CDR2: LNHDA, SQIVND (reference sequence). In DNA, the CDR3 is TGTGCCAGTACCCCGACAGGTTTCTATGGCTACACCTTC. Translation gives CASTPTGFYGYTF.

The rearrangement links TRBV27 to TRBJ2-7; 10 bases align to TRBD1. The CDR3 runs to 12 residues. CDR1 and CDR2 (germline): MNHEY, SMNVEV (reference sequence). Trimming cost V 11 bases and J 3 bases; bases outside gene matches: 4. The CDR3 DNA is TGTGCCGCGACAGGGGGCGACTACGAGCAGTACTTC. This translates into CAATGGDYEQYF.

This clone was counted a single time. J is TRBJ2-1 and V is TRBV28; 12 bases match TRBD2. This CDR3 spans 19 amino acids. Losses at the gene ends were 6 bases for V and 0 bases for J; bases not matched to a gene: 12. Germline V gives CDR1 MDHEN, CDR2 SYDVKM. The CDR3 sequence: CASSLSLAGGKSSYNEQFF. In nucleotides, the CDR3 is TGTGCCAGCAGCTTGAGCCTAGCGGGGGGGAAAAGCTCCTACAATGAGCAGTTCTTC. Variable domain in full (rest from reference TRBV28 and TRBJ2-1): DVKVTQSSRYLVKRTGEKVFLECVQDMDHENMFWYRQDPGLGLRLIYFSYDVKMKEKGDIPEGYSVSREKKERFSLILESASTNQTSMYLCASSLSLAGGKSSYNEQFFGPGTRLTVL.

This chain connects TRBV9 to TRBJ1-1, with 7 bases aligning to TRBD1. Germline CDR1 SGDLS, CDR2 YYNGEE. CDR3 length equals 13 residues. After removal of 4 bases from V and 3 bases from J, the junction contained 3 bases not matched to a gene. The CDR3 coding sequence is TGTGCCAGCAGCTTCACAGGGGACACTGAAGCTTTCTTT. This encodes CASSFTGDTEAFF. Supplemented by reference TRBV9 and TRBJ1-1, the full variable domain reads DSGVTQTPKHLITATGQRVTLRCSPRSGDLSVYWYQQSLDQGLQFLIQYYNGEERAKGNILERFSAQQFPDLHSELNLSSLELGDSALYFCASSFTGDTEAFFGQGTRLTVV.

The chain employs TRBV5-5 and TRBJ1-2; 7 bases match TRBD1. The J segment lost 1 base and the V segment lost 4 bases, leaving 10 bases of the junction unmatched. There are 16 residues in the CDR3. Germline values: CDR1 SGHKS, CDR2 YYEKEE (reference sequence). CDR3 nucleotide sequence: TGTGCCAGCAGCGCGGGACAGCACATGTTTAACTATGGCTACACCTTC. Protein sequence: CASSAGQHMFNYGYTF.

CDR3 DNA sequence: TGTGCCAGCAGCTTGGGACAGTTCTCTGGAAACACCATATATTTT. Protein product: CASSLGQFSGNTIYF. The V and J genes are TRBV5-5 and TRBJ1-3; possible D gene TRBD1, 5 bases. Germline-derived CDR1 and CDR2 are SGHKS and YYEKEE (reference sequence). The CDR3 length is 15 residues. Deletions cut 0 bases from V and 0 bases from J, with 7 bases between.

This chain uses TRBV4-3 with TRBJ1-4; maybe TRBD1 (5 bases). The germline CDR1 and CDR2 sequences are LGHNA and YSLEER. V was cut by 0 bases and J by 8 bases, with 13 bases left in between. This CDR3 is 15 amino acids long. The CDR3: CASSQERGTGEKLFF. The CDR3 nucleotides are TGCGCCAGCAGCCAAGAAAGGGGAACGGGCGAAAAACTGTTTTTT.

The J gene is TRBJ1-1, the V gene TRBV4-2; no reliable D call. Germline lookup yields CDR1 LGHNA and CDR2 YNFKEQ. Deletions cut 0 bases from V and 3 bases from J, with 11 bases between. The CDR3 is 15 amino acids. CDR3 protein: CASSQDTSVHTEAFF. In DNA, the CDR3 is TGTGCCAGCAGCCAAGATACGAGCGTCCACACTGAAGCTTTCTTT.

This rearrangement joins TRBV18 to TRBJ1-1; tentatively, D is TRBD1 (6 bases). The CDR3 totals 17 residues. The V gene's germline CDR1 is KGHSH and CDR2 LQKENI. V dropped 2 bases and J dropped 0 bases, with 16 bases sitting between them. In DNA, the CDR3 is TGTGCCAGCTCACCAGCCCCAGGGGTCCTAATGAACACTGAAGCTTTCTTT. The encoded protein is CASSPAPGVLMNTEAFF.

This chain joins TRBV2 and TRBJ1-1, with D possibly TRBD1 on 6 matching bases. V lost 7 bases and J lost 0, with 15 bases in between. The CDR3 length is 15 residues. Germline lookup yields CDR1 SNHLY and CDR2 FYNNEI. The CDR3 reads CASKTGNIMNTEAFF. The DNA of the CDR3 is TGTGCCAGCAAAACAGGGAATATAATGAACACTGAAGCTTTCTTT.

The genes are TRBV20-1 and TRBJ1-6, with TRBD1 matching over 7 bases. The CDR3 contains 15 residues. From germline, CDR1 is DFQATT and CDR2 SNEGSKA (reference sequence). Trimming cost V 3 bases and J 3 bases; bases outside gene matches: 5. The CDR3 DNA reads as TGCAGTGCTAGTCCAGGGGGACGCTATAATTCACCCCTCCACTTT. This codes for CSASPGGRYNSPLHF.

CDR3 region: CSVEGRRFTDTQYF. In DNA, the CDR3 is TGCAGCGTTGAAGGCCGCAGGTTCACAGATACGCAGTATTTT. The V and J genes are TRBV29-1 and TRBJ2-3; D ambiguous. The V end was cut by 1 base, the J end by 2 bases, with 10 bases between. Germline-derived CDR1 and CDR2 are SQVTM and ANQGSEA. The CDR3 length is 14 residues.